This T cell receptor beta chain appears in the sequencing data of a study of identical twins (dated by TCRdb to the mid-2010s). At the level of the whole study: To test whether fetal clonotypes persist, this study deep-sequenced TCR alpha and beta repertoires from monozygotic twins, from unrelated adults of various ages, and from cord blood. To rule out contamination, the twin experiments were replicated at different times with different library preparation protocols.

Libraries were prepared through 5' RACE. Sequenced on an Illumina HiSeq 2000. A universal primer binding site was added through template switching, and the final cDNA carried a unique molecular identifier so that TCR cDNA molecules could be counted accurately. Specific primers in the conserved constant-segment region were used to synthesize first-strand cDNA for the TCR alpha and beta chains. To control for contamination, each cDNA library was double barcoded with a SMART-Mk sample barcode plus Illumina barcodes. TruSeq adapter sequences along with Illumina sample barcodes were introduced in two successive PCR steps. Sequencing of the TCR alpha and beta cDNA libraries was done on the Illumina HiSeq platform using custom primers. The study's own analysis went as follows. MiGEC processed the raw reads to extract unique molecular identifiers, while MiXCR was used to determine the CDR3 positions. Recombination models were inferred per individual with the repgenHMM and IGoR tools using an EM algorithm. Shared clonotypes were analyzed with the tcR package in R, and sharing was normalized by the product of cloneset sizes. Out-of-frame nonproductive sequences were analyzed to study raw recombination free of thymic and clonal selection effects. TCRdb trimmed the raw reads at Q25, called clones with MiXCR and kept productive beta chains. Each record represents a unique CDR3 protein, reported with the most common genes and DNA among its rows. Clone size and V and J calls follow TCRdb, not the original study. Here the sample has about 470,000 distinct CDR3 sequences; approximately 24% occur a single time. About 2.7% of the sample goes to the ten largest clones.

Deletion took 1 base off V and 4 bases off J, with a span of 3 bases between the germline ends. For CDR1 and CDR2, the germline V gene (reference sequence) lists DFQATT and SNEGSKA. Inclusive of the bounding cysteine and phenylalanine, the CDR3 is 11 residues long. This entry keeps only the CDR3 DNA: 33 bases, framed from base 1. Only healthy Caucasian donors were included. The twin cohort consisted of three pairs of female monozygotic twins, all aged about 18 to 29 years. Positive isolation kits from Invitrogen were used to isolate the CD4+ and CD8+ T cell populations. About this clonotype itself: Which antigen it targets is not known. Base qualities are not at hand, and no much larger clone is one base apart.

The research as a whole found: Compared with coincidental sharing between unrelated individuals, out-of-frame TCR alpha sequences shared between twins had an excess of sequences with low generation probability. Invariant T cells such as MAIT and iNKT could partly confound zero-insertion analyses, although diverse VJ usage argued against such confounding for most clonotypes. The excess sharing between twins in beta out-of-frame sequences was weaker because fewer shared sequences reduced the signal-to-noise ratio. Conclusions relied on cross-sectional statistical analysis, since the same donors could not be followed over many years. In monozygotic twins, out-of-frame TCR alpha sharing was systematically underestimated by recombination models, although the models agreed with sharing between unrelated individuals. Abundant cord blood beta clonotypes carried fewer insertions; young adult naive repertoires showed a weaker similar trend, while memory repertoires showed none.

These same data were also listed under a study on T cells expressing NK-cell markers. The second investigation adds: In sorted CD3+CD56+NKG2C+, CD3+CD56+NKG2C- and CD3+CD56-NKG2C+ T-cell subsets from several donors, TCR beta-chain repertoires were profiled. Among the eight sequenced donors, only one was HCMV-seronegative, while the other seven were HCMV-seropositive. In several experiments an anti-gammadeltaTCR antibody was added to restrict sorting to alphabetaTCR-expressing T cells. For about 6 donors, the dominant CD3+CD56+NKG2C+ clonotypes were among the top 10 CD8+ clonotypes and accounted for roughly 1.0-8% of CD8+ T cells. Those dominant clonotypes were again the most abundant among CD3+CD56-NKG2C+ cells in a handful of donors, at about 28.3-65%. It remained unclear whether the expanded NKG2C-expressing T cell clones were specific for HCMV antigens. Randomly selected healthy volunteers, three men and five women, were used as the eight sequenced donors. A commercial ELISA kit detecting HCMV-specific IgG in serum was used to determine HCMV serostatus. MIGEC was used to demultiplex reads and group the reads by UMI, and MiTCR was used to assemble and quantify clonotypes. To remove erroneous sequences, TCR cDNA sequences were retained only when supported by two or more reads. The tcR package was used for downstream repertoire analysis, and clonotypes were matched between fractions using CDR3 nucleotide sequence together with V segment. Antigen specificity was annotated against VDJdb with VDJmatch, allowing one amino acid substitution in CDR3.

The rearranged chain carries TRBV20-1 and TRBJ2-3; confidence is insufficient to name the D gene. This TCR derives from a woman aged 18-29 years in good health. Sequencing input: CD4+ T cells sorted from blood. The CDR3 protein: CSARAADTQYF. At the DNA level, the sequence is TGCAGTGCTAGAGCGGCAGATACGCAGTATTTT.